These 10 T cell receptor beta chains share one sample of origin, sequenced in a study of OX40 agonist ivuxolimab in advanced cancers. To prepare the library, the immunoSEQ multiplex PCR assay was applied. TCRdb mirrors the immuneACCESS table, restricted to in-frame sequences. Some clones are absent from its copies; in checked studies, under half trace to an unresolved V gene, and the reason for the others is unknown. Here the sample has roughly 48,000 clones; about three quarters occur a single time. The leading ten clones occupy 7.9% of the sample. The sample here was CD4+ or CD8+ T cells sorted from blood, taken in a trial of the OX40 agonist ivuxolimab. These receptors all stem from an adult with an advanced solid tumor such as melanoma, head and neck, liver or kidney cancer.

V and J are TRBV7-9 and TRBJ2-7, with 9 bases fitting TRBD2. Per germline, CDR1 SEHNR and CDR2 FQNEAQ (reference sequence). Trimming at V came to 0 bases and at J to 6 bases, leaving 9 bases not matched to a gene. The CDR3 is 16 residues long. This CDR3 reads CASSLAAVAGVPEQYF. The CDR3 region has the DNA TGTGCCAGCAGCTTAGCGGCGGTAGCGGGAGTTCCCGAGCAGTACTTC. The full variable domain, completed using reference TRBV7-9 and TRBJ2-7, is DTGVSQNPRHKITKRGQNVTFRCDPISEHNRLYWYRQTLGQGPEFLTYFQNEAQLEKSRLLSDRFSAERPKGSFSTLEIQRTEQGDSAMYLCASSLAAVAGVPEQYFGPGTRLTVT.

This clone has just a few counts. DNA for the CDR3: TGTGCCAGCAGTTTATCCTCCTACGAGCAGTACTTC. Amino acid sequence: CASSLSSYEQYF. V and J are TRBV28 and TRBJ2-7; D is ambiguous. Trimming stripped 1 base from V and 0 bases from J, with 1 base between. Germline V gives CDR1 MDHEN, CDR2 SYDVKM. The CDR3 covers 12 residues.

The rearrangement joins TRBV9 to TRBJ2-1, with 11 bases identical to TRBD2. V was pared by 0 bases and J by 8 bases, with 7 bases of the junction left unmatched. The germline V gene has CDR1 SGDLS and CDR2 YYNGEE. This CDR3 is 16 amino acids long. The CDR3 DNA reads as TGTGCCAGCAGCGTAGCTTTCACTAGCGGGAGCGATGAGCAGTTCTTC. Protein sequence: CASSVAFTSGSDEQFF.

This rearrangement joins TRBV4-3 to TRBJ2-1; the match to TRBD1 covers 7 bases. Germline assignment: CDR1 LGHNA and CDR2 YSLEER. This CDR3 is 17 amino acids long. V shed 1 base, J shed 2 bases, and the junction held 8 bases outside the gene matches. For the CDR3, the DNA is TGCGCCAGCAGCCAAGGTGCCGGGACAGAGGCCTACAATGAGCAGTTCTTC. Protein: CASSQGAGTEAYNEQFF.

V is TRBV25-1 and J is TRBJ2-1, with 8 bases lining up with TRBD2. The germline V gene has CDR1 MGHDK and CDR2 SYGVNS. After removal of 5 bases from V and 8 bases from J, the junction contained 5 bases not matched to a gene. This CDR3 spans 13 amino acids. CDR3 sequence (DNA): TGTGCCAGCAGTATAGCGGGAAGGGATGAGCAGTTCTTC. This translates into CASSIAGRDEQFF.

The chain combines TRBV11-2 with TRBJ2-2; 11 nucleotides line up with TRBD2. The CDR3 sequence is 16 residues long. CDR1 is SGHAT, CDR2 FQNNGV, per germline. Trimming removed 5 bases from V and 7 bases from J; junction bases left unmatched: 9. This CDR3 is CASSPSRLAGYGELFF. In nucleotides, the CDR3 is TGTGCCAGCAGCCCCTCCCGACTAGCGGGATACGGGGAGCTGTTTTTT.

J is TRBJ1-4 and V is TRBV27; no clear D. V shed 5 bases and J shed 0 bases, with 13 bases lying between them. This CDR3 has 16 residues. The V gene's germline CDR1 is MNHEY and CDR2 SMNVEV (reference sequence). DNA for the CDR3: TGTGCCAGCAGTGGGCGGCAGGTTGCAACTAATGAAAAACTGTTTTTT. Its protein product is CASSGRQVATNEKLFF.

The V and J genes are TRBV5-4 and TRBJ2-1; the match to TRBD2 covers 9 bases. The CDR3 loop spans 15 amino acids. The J segment lost 3 bases and the V segment lost 4 bases, leaving 5 bases of the junction unmatched. Germline V gene data show CDR1 as SGHNT and CDR2 as YYREEE (reference sequence). The CDR3 region is CASSHRLADYNEQFF. CDR3 coding DNA: TGTGCCAGCAGCCATCGACTAGCGGACTACAATGAGCAGTTCTTC.

The chain couples TRBV30 to TRBJ2-1; the D gene could be TRBD1 or TRBD2 (5 bases each). V was cut by 8 bases and J by 1 base, with 15 bases left in between. Germline V gene lookup returns CDR1 GTSNPN and CDR2 SVGIG (reference sequence). The CDR3 length is 14 residues. Here the CDR3 reads CARTRDGSYNEQFF. DNA of the CDR3: TGTGCCCGGACCCGGGACGGGTCCTACAATGAGCAGTTCTTC.

This clone was observed a few times. This sequence joins TRBV19 and TRBJ1-6, with unresolved D. The CDR3 loop spans 13 amino acids. Trimming removed 5 bases from V and 6 bases from J, with 8 bases in between. Germline CDR1 LNHDA, CDR2 SQIVND (reference sequence). The DNA of the CDR3 is TGTGCCAGTAGTGAGGGATTTAATTCACCCCTCCACTTT. Its translation: CASSEGFNSPLHF.